This T cell receptor (beta chain) was observed in a study of shared clonotypes between healthy human individuals. The assay was immunoSEQ multiplex PCR, and TCRdb's table has in-frame clones only and misses some. This table holds more than 2,000,000 clones, roughly 92% found once. CDR1 and CDR2 from the germline V gene are KGHSH and LQKENI. CDR3 size: 13 residues. Trimming took off 4 bases at V and 10 bases at J, with 16 bases between the two ends. The receptor was derived from a man aged 18 to 29 in good health. The V and J genes are TRBV18 and TRBJ1-1, with TRBD1 as a possible D gene (5 bases). The sample comprised naive CD4+ T cells sorted from blood. Described subset: CD45RA+ positively selected. CDR3 bases: TGTGCCAGCTCACAGGACATCCCCTTGGGAGCTTTCTTT. Translated: CASSQDIPLGAFF.